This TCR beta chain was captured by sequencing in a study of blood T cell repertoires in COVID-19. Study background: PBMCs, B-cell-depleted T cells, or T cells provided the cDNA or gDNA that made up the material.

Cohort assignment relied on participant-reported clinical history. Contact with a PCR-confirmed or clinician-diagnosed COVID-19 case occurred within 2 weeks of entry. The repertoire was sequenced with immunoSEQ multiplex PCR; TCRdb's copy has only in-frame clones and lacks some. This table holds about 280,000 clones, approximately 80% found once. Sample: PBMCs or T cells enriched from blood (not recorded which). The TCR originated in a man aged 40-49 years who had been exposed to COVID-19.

The CDR3 protein is CASRTQPGQEADTQYF. The DNA of the CDR3 is TGCGCCAGTCGTACGCAACCGGGACAGGAGGCAGATACGCAGTATTTT. The chain combines TRBV5-1 with TRBJ2-3, with 8 nucleotides matching TRBD1. In germline, CDR1 is SGHRS, CDR2 YFSETQ. This CDR3 comprises 16 residues. V lost 8 bases and J lost 4; bases outside the gene matches: 15.